The present TCR beta chain was sequenced within a study of beta chain features in type 1 diabetes. Study overall: Healthy donors, compared against patients, showed similar age, gender and cell yields.

Reverse transcription of all isolated RNA meant that expressed TCRB transcripts were sequenced. TCRdb's copy holds only in-frame clones and misses some; the assay was immunoSEQ multiplex PCR. The profile shows some 230,000 clones, over 8.5% of them singletons. Concerning this clone itself: Its target is unknown.

Study-level findings and limits: Shorter TCRB CDR3s, moderately but significantly so, were found in Type 1 diabetes patients in all four CD4+ subsets. Naive, central memory and Treg TCRB repertoires seemed to resemble each other more closely in patients than they did in healthy donors.

Sorted CD4+ subsets: naive, central memory, regulatory, stem cell-like memory (CD45RO/CCR7/CD25/CD127/CD95/CD27 panel). Germline loops: CDR1 ENHRY, CDR2 SYGVKD. The CDR3 has 15 residues. The V and J ends lost 0 bases and 1 base respectively, with 8 bases between them. The V call is TRBV10-3, the J call TRBJ2-3; unclear D gene. The specimen sequenced was naive CD4+ T cells from blood. This TCR derives from a woman aged 18-29 years in good health. The DNA of the CDR3 is TGTGCCATCAGTGAGTCGGGCCAGGGCACAGATACGCAGTATTTT. Its protein is CAISESGQGTDTQYF.